Listed below are T cell receptor beta chains from one sample, sequenced in a study of blood T cell repertoires in COVID-19. The table came from immunoSEQ multiplex PCR; TCRdb's copy has only in-frame clones and leaves some out. The sample consists of 90,000 to 150,000 clones, about 85% of them appearing once. Sequencing was carried out using peripheral blood. These receptor sequences come from a man at least 80 years old with acute or convalescent COVID-19. The CDR3 runs from the conserved cysteine through the conserved F or W. D genes are given only for firm matches. Some rows have no size entry. The others give once, few or many, or a class for an expanded clone.

cdr3_length	j_call	v_call	clone_size	d_call	cdr3_aa	cdr3_nt
14	TRBJ2-1	TRBV2	NA	TRBD2	CASRVAGTYNEQFF	TGTGCCAGCAGGGTAGCGGGCACCTACAATGAGCAGTTCTTC
15	TRBJ1-2	TRBV30	few	NA	CAWSVYPGGGDGYTF	TGTGCCTGGAGTGTATACCCTGGGGGGGGCGACGGCTACACCTTC
15	TRBJ1-5	TRBV18	NA	TRBD1	CASSGTESSNQPQHF	TGTGCCAGCTCCGGGACAGAAAGTAGCAATCAGCCCCAGCATTTT
16	TRBJ2-6	TRBV24-1	NA	TRBD1	CATTAGGKSGANVLTF	TGTGCCACCACGGCAGGGGGCAAATCTGGGGCCAACGTCCTGACTTTC
14	TRBJ2-5	TRBV5-4	NA	NA	CASSLKSREETQYF	TGTGCCAGCAGCTTGAAGTCGAGGGAAGAGACCCAGTACTTC
14	TRBJ1-3	TRBV19	NA	TRBD1	CASNPTGGENTIYF	TGTGCCAGTAACCCGACAGGGGGCGAAAACACCATATATTTT
12	TRBJ2-3	TRBV3-1/TRBV3-2	NA	TRBD1	CASSPRGDTQYF	TGTGCCAGCAGCCCCAGGGGGGATACGCAGTATTTT
13	TRBJ1-1	TRBV3-1/TRBV3-2	NA	NA	CASSQGRNTEAFF	TGTGCCAGCAGCCAAGGGAGGAACACTGAAGCTTTCTTT
15	TRBJ1-5	TRBV18	NA	TRBD1	CASSPSRTGDQPQHF	TGTGCCAGCTCACCTTCCCGGACAGGGGATCAGCCCCAGCATTTT
13	TRBJ1-1	TRBV28	NA	NA	CAGRLRVGTEAFF	TGTGCCGGAAGACTCAGGGTGGGGACTGAAGCTTTCTTT
14	TRBJ2-7	TRBV7-2	NA	NA	CASSLHGGIYEQYF	TGTGCCAGCAGCTTACATGGGGGGATCTACGAGCAGTACTTC
16	TRBJ1-4	TRBV5-1	NA	TRBD1	CASSLGGLTTNEKLFF	TGCGCCAGCAGCCTAGGGGGCCTCACAACTAATGAAAAACTGTTTTTT
15	TRBJ1-2	TRBV9	NA	TRBD1	CASSTTGTGLNGYTF	TGTGCCAGCAGCACTACCGGGACAGGGCTCAATGGCTACACCTTC
17	TRBJ2-5	TRBV24-1	NA	TRBD2	CATSDSSTSGREETQYF	TGTGCCACCAGTGACTCCTCGACTAGCGGGAGAGAAGAGACCCAGTACTTC
16	TRBJ2-7	TRBV7-9	NA	TRBD2	CASSPLPGLASYEQYF	TGTGCCAGCAGCCCGTTGCCGGGACTAGCGAGCTACGAGCAGTACTTC
13	TRBJ2-7	TRBV18	NA	NA	CASSLTATYEQYF	TGTGCCAGCTCACTGACAGCCACCTACGAGCAGTACTTC
12	TRBJ1-2	TRBV9	NA	TRBD1	CASSGDRAGYTF	TGTGCCAGCAGCGGGGACAGGGCTGGCTACACCTTC
15	TRBJ2-2	TRBV5-1	few	NA	CASSLSQGGTGELFF	TGCGCCAGCAGCTTGTCCCAGGGAGGCACCGGGGAGCTGTTTTTT
17	TRBJ1-1	TRBV6-1	few	TRBD1	CASSEPSRTGDDTEAFF	TGTGCCAGCAGTGAACCCTCCCGGACAGGGGACGACACTGAAGCTTTCTTT
16	TRBJ2-2	TRBV27	NA	NA	CASSLWYRTNTGELFF	TGTGCCAGCAGTTTATGGTACAGAACGAACACCGGGGAGCTGTTTTTT
18	TRBJ2-7	TRBV6-6	once	TRBD2	CASSQTSGRAIGDHEQYF	TGTGCCAGCAGTCAGACTAGCGGGAGGGCAATAGGGGACCACGAGCAGTACTTC
14	TRBJ1-1	TRBV5-1	NA	TRBD1	CASRGQLMNTEAFF	TGCGCCAGCAGGGGACAGCTTATGAACACTGAAGCTTTCTTT
14	TRBJ1-2	TRBV5-1	NA	NA	CASSLLQGEFGYTF	TGCGCCAGCAGCTTGTTACAGGGCGAATTTGGCTACACCTTC